The entry below gives a single T cell receptor beta chain sequence along with its context. In the authors' workflow: The assay estimated nucleated cells by amplifying reference gene primers. Assay: immunoSEQ multiplex PCR; the TCRdb copy retains only in-frame clones and omits some. That table supplies the V and J calls and clone size; D and trimming were determined from the DNA. The table lists roughly 59,000 clones, almost 80% of them singletons. This entry belongs to a study of blood T cell repertoires in COVID-19. As for the study in general: Acute and convalescent COVID-19 specimens originated in the United States, Italy and Spain. Sources were T cells, B-cell-depleted T cells, or PBMCs; the material itself was cDNA or gDNA.

This CDR3 has 14 amino acids. Germline CDR1 is KGHDR and CDR2 is SFDVKD. The V and J ends lost 4 bases and 4 bases, in that order; junction bases with no gene match: 2. The receptor comes from an elderly man with acute or convalescent COVID-19. This chain links TRBV24-1 with TRBJ2-5, with 10 bases identical to TRBD1. The sequencing input was peripheral blood. The CDR3 sequence is CATSETGGRETQYF. The CDR3 DNA reads as TGTGCCACCAGTGAGACAGGGGGCCGAGAGACCCAGTACTTC.